The clone carrying this T cell receptor beta chain was counted between two and nine times. The data were taken from a study of response to subunit inactivated influenza vaccine. Each CDR3 protein is one row after TCRdb ran MiXCR on the RT-PCR reads. The repertoire holds roughly 500,000 distinct CDR3 sequences, with more than 15% as singletons. Germline-derived CDR1 and CDR2 are WNHNN and SYGVQD (reference sequence). CDR3 length: 16 residues. Trimming took 0 bases from V and 0 from J; bases not matched to a gene: 2. This specimen consisted of CD4+ T cells sorted from PBMCs, obtained 23 to 25 months after vaccination. The V call is TRBV10-1, the J call TRBJ2-3; the match to TRBD1 covers 8 bases. The receptor was derived from a man between 50 and 69 years old who received an inactivated influenza vaccine. DNA for the CDR3: TGCGCCAGCAGTGAGTCCGGGACAGGTAGCACAGATACGCAGTATTTT. Amino acid sequence: CASSESGTGSTDTQYF.